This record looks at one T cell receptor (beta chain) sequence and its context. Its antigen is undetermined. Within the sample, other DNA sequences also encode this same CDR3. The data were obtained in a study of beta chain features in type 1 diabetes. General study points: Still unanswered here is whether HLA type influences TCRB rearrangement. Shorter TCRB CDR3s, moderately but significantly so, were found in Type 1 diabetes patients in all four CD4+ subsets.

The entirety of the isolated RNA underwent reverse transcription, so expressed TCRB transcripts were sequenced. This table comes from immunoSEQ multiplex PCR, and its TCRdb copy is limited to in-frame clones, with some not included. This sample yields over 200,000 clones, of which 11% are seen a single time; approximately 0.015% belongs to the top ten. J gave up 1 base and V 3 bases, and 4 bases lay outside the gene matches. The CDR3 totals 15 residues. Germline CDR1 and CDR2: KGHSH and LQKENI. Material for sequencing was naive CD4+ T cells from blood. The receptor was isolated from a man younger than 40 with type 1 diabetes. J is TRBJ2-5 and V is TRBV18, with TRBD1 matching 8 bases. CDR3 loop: CASSPRQGSQETQYF. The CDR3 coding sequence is TGTGCCAGCTCACCGAGACAGGGGAGCCAAGAGACCCAGTACTTC.